The clone carrying this T cell receptor (beta chain) is medium-sized in the sample. What it binds is not known. This entry is derived from a study of OX40 agonist ivuxolimab in advanced cancers. Findings of the study overall: Among the lowest peripheral clonal expansion occurred in 0.1-3.0 mg/kg partial responders.

With autoimmune disease history or systemic immunosuppression, patients were excluded. V was clipped by 4 bases and J by 1 base, with 8 bases between them. Germline V gene lookup returns CDR1 MGHRA and CDR2 YSYEKL. The CDR3 is 14 residues long. Profiling relied on immunoSEQ multiplex PCR, and the TCRdb table lists in-frame clones only, not all of them. The sample shows 25,000 to 35,000 clones, about 81% of them seen only once. The sequence was collected from an adult with an advanced solid tumor such as melanoma, head and neck, liver or kidney cancer. Here the sequenced sample was CD4+ or CD8+ T cells sorted from blood, taken in a trial of the OX40 agonist ivuxolimab. The rearrangement links TRBV4-1 to TRBJ1-5, with D unresolved. The CDR3 coding sequence is TGCGCCAGCAGCCCCGGCGGCAGCAATCAGCCCCAGCATTTT. Protein: CASSPGGSNQPQHF.